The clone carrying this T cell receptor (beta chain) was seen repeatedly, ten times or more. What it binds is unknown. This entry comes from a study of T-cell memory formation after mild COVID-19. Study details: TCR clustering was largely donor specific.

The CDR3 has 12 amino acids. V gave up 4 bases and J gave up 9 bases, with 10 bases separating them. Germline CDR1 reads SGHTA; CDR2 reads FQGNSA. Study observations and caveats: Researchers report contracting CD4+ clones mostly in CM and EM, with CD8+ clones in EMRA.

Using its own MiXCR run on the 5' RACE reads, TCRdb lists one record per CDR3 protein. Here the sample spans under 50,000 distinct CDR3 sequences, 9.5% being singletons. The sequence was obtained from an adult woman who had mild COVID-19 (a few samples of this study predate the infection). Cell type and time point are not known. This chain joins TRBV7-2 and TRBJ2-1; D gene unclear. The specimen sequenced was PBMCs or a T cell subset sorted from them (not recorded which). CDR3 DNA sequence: TGTGCCAGCAGCTCCCCTTCGGCTGAGCAGTTCTTC. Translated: CASSSPSAEQFF.